One sample yielded the 10 T cell receptor beta chains listed below, sequenced in a study of CD8+ T cells in alopecia areata (dated by TCRdb to the late 2010s). The protocol used for the library was the immunoSEQ multiplex PCR assay. RNA was extracted from all samples and reverse transcribed into cDNA, which served as template for TCR sequencing. TCRdb stores this immuneACCESS table with in-frame sequences only. Part of the clones is absent; in the studies checked, under half of the shortfall reflects unresolved V genes, and no reason is known for the rest. Recorded for this sample are 110,000 or so clones; under 65% of them occurred a single time. The ten largest clones take up 20% to 25% of the sample. The specimen was NKG2D-low CD8+ T cells sorted from blood. According to the study, the label for this sample's cell subset or site signals: sorted CD8+ NKG2D-low blood T cells. The receptors were sampled from a human donor with alopecia areata.

This clone was picked up one time. The chain couples TRBV29-1 to TRBJ1-1; the D gene is possibly TRBD1 (6 bases). The V gene lost 7 bases and the J gene lost 4 bases, with 16 bases spanning the gap. CDR3 length: 13 amino acids. Germline lookup yields CDR1 SQVTM and CDR2 ANQGSEA. CDR3 loop: CSGVGGDSTEAFF. CDR3 in DNA: TGCAGCGGGGTGGGGGGCGACAGCACTGAAGCTTTCTTT.

This chain uses TRBV7-9 with TRBJ2-7, with D unclear. Per the germline V gene, CDR1 is SEHNR and CDR2 is FQNEAQ (reference sequence). V was cut by 2 bases and J by 5 bases, with 10 bases left in between. This CDR3 region has 13 residues. The CDR3 sequence: CASSLRALDEQYF. The CDR3 DNA follows: TGTGCCAGCAGCTTACGGGCTCTCGACGAGCAGTACTTC.

The chain carries TRBV7-9 and TRBJ2-3; tentatively, D is TRBD2 (7 bases). The germline V and J ends were trimmed by 3 bases and 6 bases, with 13 bases remaining between them. The V gene's germline CDR1 is SEHNR and CDR2 FQNEAQ (reference sequence). The CDR3 spans 14 residues. The CDR3 DNA reads TGTGCCAGCAGCTTCCGGGGGGCGGTGGATACGCAGTATTTT. It yields the protein CASSFRGAVDTQYF.

J is TRBJ2-1 and V is TRBV9; possible D gene TRBD1, 6 bases. The CDR3 is 15 amino acids. Germline CDR1 SGDLS, CDR2 YYNGEE. V was cut by 0 bases and J by 5 bases, with 12 bases left in between. The CDR3 spells CASSVAGAPNNEQFF. The CDR3 bases are TGTGCCAGCAGCGTAGCAGGGGCCCCCAACAATGAGCAGTTCTTC.

This clone was counted many times. The V call is TRBV4-2, the J call TRBJ2-1; D perhaps matches TRBD2 (5 bases). The CDR3 covers 16 residues. Germline assignment: CDR1 LGHNA and CDR2 YNFKEQ. Trimming took off 0 bases at V and 4 bases at J, with 13 bases between the two ends. This chain's CDR3 is CASSQEDSLSYNEQFF. DNA for the CDR3: TGTGCCAGCAGCCAAGAGGACTCCCTATCATACAATGAGCAGTTCTTC.

This clone occurred once. This rearrangement joins TRBV27 to TRBJ2-7, with D unresolved. Trimming shortened V by 5 bases and J by 2 bases, and 16 bases separated the two germline ends. Germline CDR1 is MNHEY and CDR2 is SMNVEV (reference sequence). This CDR3 has 15 residues. CDR3 DNA: TGTGCCAGCAGTGTGGGTGGAAGGGCCGCCTACGAGCAGTACTTC. Its translation: CASSVGGRAAYEQYF.

The rearrangement uses TRBV7-2 and TRBJ2-1; possible D gene TRBD2, 6 bases. Trimming removed 6 bases from V and 1 base from J, with 13 bases in between. In germline, CDR1 is SGHTA, CDR2 FQGNSA. This CDR3 has 15 amino acids. The CDR3 protein is CASSSGSPSYNEQFF. The DNA for the CDR3 is TGTGCCAGCAGTTCCGGGAGCCCGTCCTACAATGAGCAGTTCTTC. Full variable domain (missing parts from reference TRBV7-2 and TRBJ2-1): GAGVSQSPSNKVTEKGKDVELRCDPISGHTALYWYRQSLGQGLEFLIYFQGNSAPDKSGLPSDRFSAERTGGSVSTLTIQRTQQEDSAVYLCASSSGSPSYNEQFFGPGTRLTVL.

The chain has TRBV28 and TRBJ1-1, with D perhaps matching TRBD1 (6 bases). The length of the CDR3 is 15 residues. With 10 bases removed from V and 3 bases from J, the gap between germline ends came to 21 bases. The germline V gene encodes CDR1 MDHEN and CDR2 SYDVKM. In DNA, the CDR3 is TGTGCCACCCGATTAAGTAGGGGGTTGGACACTGAAGCTTTCTTT. It translates to CATRLSRGLDTEAFF.

Here the CDR3 DNA reads TGTGCCAGCAGTTTATCGGGAGGGGGCGGCTGGCAGCCCCAGCATTTT. Protein product: CASSLSGGGGWQPQHF. The gene calls are TRBV27 and TRBJ1-5; TRBD1 matches at 7 bases. Looked up from germline, CDR1 is MNHEY and CDR2 is SMNVEV (reference sequence). The CDR3 has 16 amino acids. Trimming removed 0 bases from V and 7 bases from J; junction bases left unmatched: 9.

CDR3 sequence reads: CASKEGGETQYF. The CDR3 bases are TGTGCCAGCAAGGAGGGTGGGGAGACCCAGTACTTC. This chain joins TRBV28 and TRBJ2-5; weak D call: TRBD2 (6 bases). V gave up 7 bases and J gave up 5 bases, with 11 bases separating them. CDR1 is MDHEN, CDR2 SYDVKM, per germline. The CDR3 has 12 residues.